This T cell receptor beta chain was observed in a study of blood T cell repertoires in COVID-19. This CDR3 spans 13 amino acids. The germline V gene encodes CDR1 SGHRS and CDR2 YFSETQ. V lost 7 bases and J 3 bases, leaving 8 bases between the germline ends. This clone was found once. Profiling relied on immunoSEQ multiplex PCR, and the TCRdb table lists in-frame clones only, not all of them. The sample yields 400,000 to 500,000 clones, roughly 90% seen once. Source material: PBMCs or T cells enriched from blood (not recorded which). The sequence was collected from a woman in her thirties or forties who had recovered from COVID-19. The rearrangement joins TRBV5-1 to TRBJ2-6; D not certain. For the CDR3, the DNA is TGCGCCAGCCGCGCGAGTGGGGCCAACGTCCTGACTTTC. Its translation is CASRASGANVLTF.